This T cell receptor beta chain is drawn from a study of blood T cell repertoires in COVID-19. Study background: Sample material is recorded as cDNA or gDNA derived from T cells, B-cell-depleted T cells, or PBMCs.

This clone was observed a few times. Sequencing used immunoSEQ multiplex PCR; TCRdb keeps in-frame clones, though not all of them. The sample includes 250,000 to 300,000 clones, 80% to 90% seen only once; the top ten take roughly 6.1%. This clonotype was sampled from a woman aged 50 to 60 with COVID-19, enrolled during active disease. Sequences were obtained from peripheral blood.

The chain's CDR3 is CASSQYPTSGKSRNTQYF. CDR3 nucleotides: TGTGCCAGCAGTCAATACCCTACTAGCGGCAAATCTAGGAATACGCAGTATTTT. The chain joins TRBV5-6 to TRBJ2-3; 8 bases agree with TRBD2. The CDR3 covers 18 residues. The J segment lost 7 bases and the V segment lost 5 bases, leaving 21 bases of the junction unmatched. CDR1 is SGHDT and CDR2 is YYEEEE in the germline V gene.